The subject of this entry is one T cell receptor beta chain. This CDR3 has 15 amino acids. Germline CDR1 SNHLY, CDR2 FYNNEI. Trimming took 4 bases from V and 8 from J, leaving 17 bases between them. The source of the sample is a study of blood T cell repertoires in COVID-19. The wider study: T cells, B-cell-depleted T cells, or PBMCs provided the cDNA or gDNA that served as material.

This table comes from immunoSEQ multiplex PCR, and its TCRdb copy is limited to in-frame clones, with some not included. Of about 60,000 clones listed, about 80% are singletons. The material sequenced was peripheral blood. This rearrangement joins TRBV2 to TRBJ1-4; D possibly corresponds to TRBD1 (6 bases). The sequence derives from a man aged 60 to 69 with acute or convalescent COVID-19. For the CDR3, the DNA is TGTGCCAGCAGTGTGGAGAACAGGGTGGGGGAAAAACTGTTTTTT. It encodes CASSVENRVGEKLFF.